This is a list of T cell receptor beta chains from one sample in a study of cytomegalovirus exposure and HLA in healthy donors. Sequenced by immunoSEQ multiplex PCR; TCRdb stores in-frame clones only, minus some. The sample table sets out 170,000 or so clones. Sequencing was carried out using PBMCs. Receptors originate from a man younger than 40 in good health and CMV-seronegative. CDR3s include the opening cysteine and the closing phenylalanine or tryptophan. A D gene is named only where the DNA matches it firmly.

J gene: TRBJ2-7
V gene: TRBV2
D gene: -
CDR3 protein: CASTTGLVYEQYF
CDR3 DNA: TGTGCCAGCACAACGGGACTCGTCTACGAGCAGTACTTC

J gene: TRBJ2-1
V gene: TRBV30
D gene: TRBD2
CDR3 protein: CAWSVLLAGYNEQFF
CDR3 DNA: TGTGCCTGGAGTGTTTTACTAGCGGGATACAATGAGCAGTTCTTC

J gene: TRBJ1-2
V gene: TRBV6-5
D gene: -
CDR3 protein: CASSYSSQGAGYGYTF
CDR3 DNA: TGTGCCAGCAGTTACTCGTCGCAGGGCGCAGGCTATGGCTACACCTTC

J gene: TRBJ1-1
V gene: TRBV2
D gene: -
CDR3 protein: CASSEEVATEAFF
CDR3 DNA: TGTGCCAGCAGTGAAGAGGTAGCCACTGAAGCTTTCTTT

J gene: TRBJ2-5
V gene: TRBV10-3
D gene: -
CDR3 protein: CAISGGEQETQYF
CDR3 DNA: TGTGCCATCTCGGGCGGGGAGCAAGAGACCCAGTACTTC

J gene: TRBJ1-1
V gene: TRBV19
D gene: -
CDR3 protein: CASKSSGGNTEAFF
CDR3 DNA: TGTGCCAGTAAAAGTTCCGGGGGGAACACTGAAGCTTTCTTT

J gene: TRBJ2-3
V gene: TRBV7-2
D gene: TRBD2
CDR3 protein: CASSSLTTSGRPGTDTQYF
CDR3 DNA: TGTGCCAGCAGCTCCTTAACGACTAGCGGGAGGCCTGGCACAGATACGCAGTATTTT

J gene: TRBJ1-3
V gene: TRBV28
D gene: -
CDR3 protein: CASTETAGNTIYF
CDR3 DNA: TGTGCCAGCACCGAGACAGCTGGAAACACCATATATTTT

J gene: TRBJ1-5
V gene: TRBV10-2
D gene: -
CDR3 protein: CASSESYYQPQHF
CDR3 DNA: TGCGCCAGCAGTGAGTCCTATTATCAGCCCCAGCATTTT

J gene: TRBJ2-7
V gene: TRBV14
D gene: -
CDR3 protein: CASSQTPGIGDEQYF
CDR3 DNA: TGTGCCAGCAGCCAAACCCCCGGCATCGGGGACGAGCAGTACTTC

J gene: TRBJ2-1
V gene: TRBV4-1
D gene: TRBD2
CDR3 protein: CASSQSTSGYNEQFF
CDR3 DNA: TGCGCCAGCAGCCAATCGACTAGCGGTTACAATGAGCAGTTCTTC

J gene: TRBJ2-7
V gene: TRBV7-9
D gene: -
CDR3 protein: CASSLGGRGEQYF
CDR3 DNA: TGTGCCAGCAGCTTAGGGGGGCGAGGCGAGCAGTACTTC

J gene: TRBJ2-7
V gene: TRBV14
D gene: -
CDR3 protein: CASSQGAHSYEQYF
CDR3 DNA: TGTGCCAGCAGCCAAGGGGCCCACTCCTACGAGCAGTACTTC

J gene: TRBJ2-3
V gene: TRBV7-2
D gene: TRBD2
CDR3 protein: CASSLISGRTQYF
CDR3 DNA: TGTGCCAGCAGCTTAATTAGCGGGAGAACGCAGTATTTT

J gene: TRBJ2-2
V gene: TRBV7-7
D gene: -
CDR3 protein: CASSRRPSGELFF
CDR3 DNA: TGTGCCAGCAGCCGCCGCCCTAGCGGGGAGCTGTTTTTT

J gene: TRBJ2-7
V gene: TRBV5-6
D gene: TRBD2
CDR3 protein: CASSPLKKFGTSGSYEQYF
CDR3 DNA: TGTGCCAGCAGCCCGTTAAAGAAGTTCGGGACTAGCGGGAGCTACGAGCAGTACTTC

J gene: TRBJ2-5
V gene: TRBV6-5
D gene: TRBD2
CDR3 protein: CASSYSGEGGQYF
CDR3 DNA: TGTGCCAGCAGTTACTCTGGGGAGGGAGGGCAGTACTTC

J gene: TRBJ1-1
V gene: TRBV28
D gene: -
CDR3 protein: CASSLRWELKAFF
CDR3 DNA: TGTGCCAGCAGTTTACGTTGGGAGCTGAAAGCTTTCTTT

J gene: TRBJ2-1
V gene: TRBV2
D gene: TRBD2
CDR3 protein: CASDATSGQSSYNEQFF
CDR3 DNA: TGTGCCAGTGATGCGACTAGCGGGCAGAGCTCCTACAATGAGCAGTTCTTC

J gene: TRBJ2-2
V gene: TRBV5-4
D gene: TRBD1
CDR3 protein: CASRRGQANTGELFF
CDR3 DNA: TGTGCCAGCAGGCGGGGACAGGCGAACACCGGGGAGCTGTTTTTT

J gene: TRBJ2-7
V gene: TRBV27
D gene: TRBD1
CDR3 protein: CASSQDRAFSYEQYF
CDR3 DNA: TGTGCCAGCAGTCAGGACAGGGCTTTCTCCTACGAGCAGTACTTC

J gene: TRBJ1-2
V gene: TRBV7-9
D gene: TRBD1
CDR3 protein: CASSSLTGGLGGYTF
CDR3 DNA: TGTGCCAGCAGCTCATTAACAGGGGGCCTAGGTGGCTACACCTTC

J gene: TRBJ1-3
V gene: TRBV2
D gene: -
CDR3 protein: CASQKPSSGNTIYF
CDR3 DNA: TGTGCCAGCCAAAAACCCAGTTCTGGAAACACCATATATTTT

J gene: TRBJ2-7
V gene: TRBV7-8
D gene: TRBD2
CDR3 protein: CASSPQREVVYEQYF
CDR3 DNA: TGTGCCAGCAGCCCCCAGCGGGAGGTAGTGTACGAGCAGTACTTC

J gene: TRBJ1-4
V gene: TRBV7-9
D gene: -
CDR3 protein: CASSFGRADEKLFF
CDR3 DNA: TGTGCCAGCAGCTTCGGCAGGGCCGATGAAAAACTGTTTTTT

J gene: TRBJ2-7
V gene: TRBV10-1
D gene: -
CDR3 protein: CASSETSYEQYF
CDR3 DNA: TGCGCCAGCAGTGAAACCAGCTACGAGCAGTACTTC

J gene: TRBJ1-5
V gene: TRBV5-1
D gene: -
CDR3 protein: CASSPTTGGNQPQHF
CDR3 DNA: TGCGCCAGCAGCCCCACGACAGGTGGCAATCAGCCCCAGCATTTT

J gene: TRBJ2-1
V gene: TRBV25-1
D gene: TRBD2
CDR3 protein: CASSGSTSGSNNEQFF
CDR3 DNA: TGTGCCAGCAGTGGGTCGACTAGCGGGAGTAACAATGAGCAGTTCTTC

J gene: TRBJ1-2
V gene: TRBV7-9
D gene: TRBD1
CDR3 protein: CASSIGQGGTLRNYGYTF
CDR3 DNA: TGTGCCAGCAGCATAGGACAGGGGGGGACCTTACGGAACTATGGCTACACCTTC

J gene: TRBJ2-1
V gene: TRBV10-3
D gene: -
CDR3 protein: CAISRQDSYNEQFF
CDR3 DNA: TGTGCCATCAGTCGACAGGATTCCTACAATGAGCAGTTCTTC

J gene: TRBJ2-1
V gene: TRBV6-1
D gene: TRBD2
CDR3 protein: CASSEGTSGSDEQFF
CDR3 DNA: TGTGCCAGCAGTGAGGGGACTAGCGGGAGTGATGAGCAGTTCTTC

J gene: TRBJ1-1
V gene: TRBV5-1
D gene: TRBD1
CDR3 protein: CASSKTGAHDGAFF
CDR3 DNA: TGCGCCAGCAGCAAGACAGGGGCCCATGATGGAGCTTTCTTT

J gene: TRBJ2-3
V gene: TRBV7-6
D gene: -
CDR3 protein: CASSLPFGDTQYF
CDR3 DNA: TGTGCCAGCAGCCTACCCTTCGGGGATACGCAGTATTTT

J gene: TRBJ2-7
V gene: TRBV4-1
D gene: TRBD1
CDR3 protein: CASSQHTGGGSYEQYF
CDR3 DNA: TGCGCCAGCAGCCAGCATACAGGGGGCGGCTCCTACGAGCAGTACTTC

J gene: TRBJ2-3
V gene: TRBV9
D gene: -
CDR3 protein: CASSVLGAVDTQYF
CDR3 DNA: TGTGCCAGCAGCGTATTAGGGGCTGTAGATACGCAGTATTTT